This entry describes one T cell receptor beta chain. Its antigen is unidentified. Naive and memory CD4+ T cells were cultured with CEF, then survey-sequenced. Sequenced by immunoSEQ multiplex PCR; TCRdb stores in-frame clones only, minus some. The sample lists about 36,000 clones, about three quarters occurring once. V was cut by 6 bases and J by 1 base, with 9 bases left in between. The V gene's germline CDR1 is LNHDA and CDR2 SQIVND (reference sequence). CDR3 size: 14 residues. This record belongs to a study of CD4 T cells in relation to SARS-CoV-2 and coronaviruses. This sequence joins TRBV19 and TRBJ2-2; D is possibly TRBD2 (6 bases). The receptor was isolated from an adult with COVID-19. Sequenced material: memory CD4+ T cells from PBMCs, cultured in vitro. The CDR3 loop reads CASRGSGNTGELFF. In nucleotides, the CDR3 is TGTGCCAGTAGGGGTAGCGGGAACACCGGGGAGCTGTTTTTT.